This T cell receptor beta chain is drawn from a study of cytomegalovirus exposure and HLA in healthy donors. CDR1 and CDR2 (germline): MGHRA, YSYEKL. V lost 0 bases and J lost 11, with 16 bases in between. CDR3 length: 14 residues. This clone was counted between two and nine times. Its antigen is currently unknown. A multiplex PCR was run with 60 Vbeta primers and 13 Jbeta primers. The authors' processing: Some 11 million of the about 80 million unique TCR beta chains counted in a later analysis were shared. The data were produced by immunoSEQ multiplex PCR, yet TCRdb's version contains in-frame clones alone and is incomplete. V, J and clone size are taken as reported in that table, and D and trimming were inferred from the DNA itself. The table has 150,000 to 200,000 clones, approximately 67% seen once. Findings of the study overall: With later analysis, a missense DCLRE1C variant became linked to TCR beta V- and J-gene trimming. Further analysis was carried out later, and it showed several of the most significant clusters appearing linked to common viral pathogens. As was reported, the HLA-A and HLA-B alleles of most subjects were accurately predicted from TCR beta sequences.

Sequences were obtained from PBMCs. The TCR comes from a man aged 35 to 55 in good health and CMV-seronegative. The chain couples TRBV4-1 to TRBJ1-1; D is ambiguous. CDR3 sequence (DNA): TGCGCCAGCAGCCAAGATAACTCGCTAATAAAGGCTTTCTTT. Encoded protein: CASSQDNSLIKAFF.